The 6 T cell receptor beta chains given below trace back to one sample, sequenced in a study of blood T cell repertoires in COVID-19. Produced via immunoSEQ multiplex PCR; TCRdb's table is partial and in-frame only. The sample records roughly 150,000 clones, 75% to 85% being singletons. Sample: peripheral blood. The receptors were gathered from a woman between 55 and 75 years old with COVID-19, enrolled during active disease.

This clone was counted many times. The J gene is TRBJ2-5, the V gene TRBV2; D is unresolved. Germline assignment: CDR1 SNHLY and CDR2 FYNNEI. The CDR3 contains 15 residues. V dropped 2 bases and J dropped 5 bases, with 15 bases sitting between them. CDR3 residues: CASSESPHSRETQYF. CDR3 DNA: TGTGCCAGCAGTGAAAGCCCCCACTCCCGCGAGACCCAGTACTTC.

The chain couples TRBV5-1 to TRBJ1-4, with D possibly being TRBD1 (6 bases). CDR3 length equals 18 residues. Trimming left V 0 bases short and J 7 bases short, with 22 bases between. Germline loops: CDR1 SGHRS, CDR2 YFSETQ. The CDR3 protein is CASSLALGQPVVGEKLFF. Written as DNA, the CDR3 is TGCGCCAGCAGCTTGGCCTTAGGACAGCCAGTAGTGGGTGAAAAACTGTTTTTT.

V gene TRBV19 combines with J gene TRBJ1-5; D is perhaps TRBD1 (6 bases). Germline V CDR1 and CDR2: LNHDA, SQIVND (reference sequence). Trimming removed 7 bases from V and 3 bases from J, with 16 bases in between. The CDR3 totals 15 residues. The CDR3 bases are TGTGCCAGTAAACCCACAGGGAATGCCAATCAGCCCCAGCATTTT. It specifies CASKPTGNANQPQHF.

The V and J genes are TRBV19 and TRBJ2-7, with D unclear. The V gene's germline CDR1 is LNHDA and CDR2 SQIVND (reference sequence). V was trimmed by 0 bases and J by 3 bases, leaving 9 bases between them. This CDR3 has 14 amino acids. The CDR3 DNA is TGTGCCAGTAGTATAGATTCCACAGTCTACGAGCAGTACTTC. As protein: CASSIDSTVYEQYF.

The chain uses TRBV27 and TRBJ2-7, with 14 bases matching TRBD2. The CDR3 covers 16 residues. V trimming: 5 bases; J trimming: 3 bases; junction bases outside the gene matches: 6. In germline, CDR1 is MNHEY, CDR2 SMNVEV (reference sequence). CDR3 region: CASSGLAGGPYYEQYV. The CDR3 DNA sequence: TGTGCCAGCAGTGGACTAGCGGGGGGACCTTACTACGAGCAGTACGTC.

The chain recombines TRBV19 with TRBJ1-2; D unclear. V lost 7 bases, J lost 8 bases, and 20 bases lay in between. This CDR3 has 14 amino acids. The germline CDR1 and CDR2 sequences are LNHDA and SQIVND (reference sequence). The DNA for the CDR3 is TGTGCCAGTAAGGTTACAGATCCGTTAAACGGCTACACCTTC. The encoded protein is CASKVTDPLNGYTF.